This T cell receptor (beta chain) was documented in a study of PD-L1 blockade in urothelial cancer. Study information: Atezolizumab (1,200 mg intravenously every 3 weeks) began at some point between 2014 and 2016 for patients. The study recovered a median of 141,255 T cells per blood sample.

Using immunoSEQ multiplex PCR, the repertoire was profiled, and TCRdb retains in-frame clones only, with some absent. The sample holds 90,000 or so clones, around 92% seen once. Described time point: pretreatment peripheral blood. This clone was picked up one time. This receptor was identified in a woman aged 80 or over with urothelial cancer. Source: PBMCs, taken around atezolizumab (anti-PD-L1) treatment.

CDR3 residues: CAWRPRPGLAVQETQYF. Written as DNA, the CDR3 is TGTGCCTGGAGACCAAGACCGGGACTAGCGGTGCAAGAGACCCAGTACTTC. The chain employs TRBV30 and TRBJ2-5; 11 nucleotides match TRBD2. With V trimmed by 3 bases and J by 2 bases, 11 bases remained unmatched. In germline, CDR1 is GTSNPN, CDR2 SVGIG (reference sequence). The CDR3 loop spans 17 amino acids.